Following are 27 T cell receptor beta chains from one sample sequenced in a study of T cell responses to AZD1222 COVID-19 vaccine (dated by TCRdb to the early 2020s). The sample's time point label, decoded: baseline before first vaccination. The library was built by means of the immunoSEQ multiplex PCR assay. This immuneACCESS table, as held by TCRdb, lists in-frame sequences with V and J called but not all clones. Of the missing ones, under half trace to an unresolved V gene in checked studies; the others have no known cause. Within this sample are over 110,000 clones, with roughly nine tenths of them counted one time only. Together, the top ten hold approximately 1.5% of the sample. Specimen: peripheral blood, collected on day 0 of AZD1222 vaccination. Receptor source: an adult in good health.

This clone appeared once. The chain has TRBV14 and TRBJ1-4; 7 bases agree with TRBD1. Germline assignment: CDR1 SGHDN and CDR2 FVKESK. The CDR3 length is 15 residues. V dropped 2 bases and J dropped 8; count of bases not matched to a gene: 8. CDR3 in amino acids: CASSQHRGVREKLFF. Written as DNA, the CDR3 is TGTGCCAGCAGCCAACACAGGGGCGTCAGGGAAAAACTGTTTTTT.

The V call is TRBV9, the J call TRBJ2-7; D might be TRBD2 (6 bases). V lost 2 bases to trimming and J lost 7 bases, with 10 bases between them. Per germline, CDR1 SGDLS and CDR2 YYNGEE. The CDR3 has 12 amino acids. Here the CDR3 reads CASSVTAGEQYF. CDR3 nucleotide sequence: TGTGCCAGCAGCGTGACGGCGGGGGAGCAGTACTTC.

V and J are TRBV7-6 and TRBJ2-2; D gene unclear. Germline V gives CDR1 SGHVS, CDR2 FNYEAQ. The CDR3 is 15 amino acids. The germline V and J ends were trimmed by 2 bases and 5 bases, with 12 bases remaining between them. The CDR3 DNA sequence: TGTGCCAGCAGCTTAAGTCTAAGTGGAACCGGGGAGCTGTTTTTT. Translated: CASSLSLSGTGELFF.

The chain is built from TRBV5-1 and TRBJ2-4; D is possibly TRBD1 (6 bases). Germline-derived CDR1 and CDR2 are SGHRS and YFSETQ. The length of the CDR3 is 14 residues. V lost 0 bases and J lost 6, with 10 bases in between. The CDR3 DNA is TGCGCCAGCAGCTTGGGGACAGAAGTAAACATTCAGTACTTC. It specifies CASSLGTEVNIQYF.

V usage is TRBV6-4 and J usage is TRBJ2-3; 8 positions match TRBD2. Trimming at V came to 4 bases and at J to 4 bases, leaving 1 base not matched to a gene. The germline CDR1 and CDR2 sequences are MRHNA and SNTAGT. The CDR3 totals 13 residues. The CDR3 spells CASSAGGPDTQYF. The CDR3 region has the DNA TGTGCCAGCAGTGCGGGAGGGCCAGATACGCAGTATTTT.

The rearrangement joins TRBV7-2 to TRBJ1-1; the D is unclear. The V end was cut by 1 base, the J end by 10 bases, with 10 bases between. The CDR3 is 12 residues long. Germline-derived CDR1 and CDR2 are SGHTA and FQGNSA. The CDR3 nucleotides are TGTGCCAGCAGCTTAGAGAATATGAGAGCTTTCTTT. This gives the protein CASSLENMRAFF.

V and J are TRBV6-5 and TRBJ2-5; 7 nucleotides match TRBD1. Germline CDR1 is MNHEY and CDR2 is SVGAGI. This CDR3 is 14 amino acids long. Trimming cost V 6 bases and J 7 bases; bases outside gene matches: 11. In DNA form, the CDR3 reads TGTGCCAGCAGCCCCGACCGGGCAGGGGGGACCCAGTACTTC. The encoded protein is CASSPDRAGGTQYF.

The chain joins TRBV5-1 to TRBJ2-1, with 7 bases that match TRBD1. After removal of 4 bases from V and 7 bases from J, the junction contained 8 bases not matched to a gene. The CDR3 is 14 residues long. Germline V lookup: CDR1 SGHRS, CDR2 YFSETQ. The CDR3 protein is CASSPRQGPNEQFF. The CDR3, as DNA: TGCGCCAGCAGCCCCCGACAGGGTCCTAATGAGCAGTTCTTC.

V is TRBV19 and J is TRBJ2-5; 9 bases align to TRBD2. With V trimmed by 5 bases and J by 1 base, 5 bases remained unmatched. CDR1 LNHDA and CDR2 SQIVND come from the germline V gene (reference sequence). CDR3 length: 15 amino acids. The CDR3 loop reads CASSPTSGPQETQYF. DNA of the CDR3: TGTGCCAGTAGTCCGACTAGCGGCCCCCAAGAGACCCAGTACTTC.

The rearrangement uses TRBV30 and TRBJ1-6, with D maybe TRBD1 (5 bases). The germline V and J ends were trimmed by 4 bases and 6 bases, with 10 bases remaining between them. The CDR3 is 13 residues long. Looked up from germline, CDR1 is GTSNPN and CDR2 is SVGIG (reference sequence). In nucleotides, the CDR3 is TGTGCCTGGAATGGGGGGATTAATTCACCCCTCCACTTT. This encodes CAWNGGINSPLHF.

The rearrangement uses TRBV6-5 and TRBJ1-1; D may be TRBD1 (5 bases). This CDR3 has 15 residues. Trimming took off 0 bases at V and 2 bases at J, with 10 bases between the two ends. CDR1 and CDR2 (germline): MNHEY, SVGAGI. CDR3 residues: CASSYSTQDNTEAFF. The DNA for the CDR3 is TGTGCCAGCAGTTACTCGACACAGGATAACACTGAAGCTTTCTTT.

The rearrangement links TRBV30 to TRBJ2-2, with D uncertain. CDR3 length equals 12 residues. The germline gives CDR1 GTSNPN, CDR2 SVGIG (reference sequence). The V end lost 1 base, the J end lost 2 bases, and 2 bases lay between the germline ends. The CDR3 DNA follows: TGTGCCTGGAGTGGAAACACCGGGGAGCTGTTTTTT. This gives the protein CAWSGNTGELFF.

This clone was picked up a small number of times. This sequence joins TRBV5-4 and TRBJ2-2; 7 nucleotides align to TRBD1. After removal of 0 bases from V and 4 bases from J, the junction contained 6 bases not matched to a gene. The CDR3 runs to 16 residues. Germline V gene lookup returns CDR1 SGHNT and CDR2 YYREEE (reference sequence). The CDR3 region is CASSLETGFRTGELFF. The CDR3 DNA reads as TGTGCCAGCAGCTTGGAGACAGGGTTTCGCACCGGGGAGCTGTTTTTT.

This clone was detected once. This chain joins TRBV30 and TRBJ1-6; weak D call: TRBD1 (5 bases). Germline lookup yields CDR1 GTSNPN and CDR2 SVGIG (reference sequence). V gave up 4 bases and J gave up 5 bases, with 12 bases separating them. CDR3 length: 14 residues. The CDR3 nucleotides are TGTGCCTGGACAGGCGGGACCCATAATTCACCCCTCCACTTT. It specifies CAWTGGTHNSPLHF. The full variable domain, its missing parts supplied by reference TRBV30 and TRBJ1-6, is SQTIHQWPATLVQPVGSPLSLECTVEGTSNPNLYWYRQAAGRGLQLLFYSVGIGQISSEVPQNLSASRPQDRQFILSSKKLLLSDSGFYLCAWTGGTHNSPLHFGNGTRLTVT.

The chain carries TRBV6-1 and TRBJ1-6; D gene ambiguous. The germline gives CDR1 MNHNS, CDR2 SASEGT. The CDR3 consists of 15 residues. Trimming cost V 3 bases and J 4 bases, with 10 bases left between them. In nucleotides, the CDR3 is TGTGCCAGCAGTGAGGCCCGTCCGTATAATTCACCCCTCCACTTT. Protein sequence: CASSEARPYNSPLHF.

V gene TRBV2 combines with J gene TRBJ1-1, with 8 bases lining up with TRBD1. CDR1 is SNHLY, CDR2 FYNNEI, per germline. V lost 6 bases to trimming and J lost 6 bases; unmatched junction nucleotides: 15. The CDR3 contains 16 residues. The CDR3 protein is CASSPIDRGRAAEAFF. Written as DNA, the CDR3 is TGTGCCAGCAGCCCAATCGACAGGGGAAGGGCCGCTGAAGCTTTCTTT.

The chain joins TRBV5-4 to TRBJ2-5, with 7 bases lining up with TRBD2. The V segment lost 3 bases and the J segment 2 bases; nucleotides outside the gene matches: 7. The V gene's germline CDR1 is SGHNT and CDR2 YYREEE (reference sequence). The CDR3 is 15 amino acids. The CDR3 bases are TGTGCCAGCAGCTATACCCGCGGGGGTCAAGAGACCCAGTACTTC. Residues: CASSYTRGGQETQYF.

This rearrangement joins TRBV28 to TRBJ2-1; possibly TRBD1 for D (6 bases). Germline V gene lookup returns CDR1 MDHEN and CDR2 SYDVKM. The V gene lost 11 bases and the J gene lost 4 bases, with 15 bases spanning the gap. The CDR3 has 13 amino acids. The CDR3 protein is CAGSRGAYNEQFF. The CDR3 DNA reads TGTGCCGGATCCAGGGGAGCATACAATGAGCAGTTCTTC.

V gene TRBV19 combines with J gene TRBJ1-5; TRBD1 might be the D (5 bases). Trimming cost V 4 bases and J 4 bases, with 20 bases left between them. CDR1 LNHDA and CDR2 SQIVND come from the germline V gene (reference sequence). This CDR3 is 17 amino acids long. The CDR3 here is CASSTGWRGDGNQPQHF. CDR3 nucleotides: TGTGCCAGTAGTACAGGCTGGCGGGGGGACGGGAATCAGCCCCAGCATTTT.

The genes are TRBV9 and TRBJ2-1, with TRBD2 matching 8 bases. This CDR3 has 19 amino acids. With 2 bases clipped from V and 5 bases from J, the junction kept 18 bases outside the gene matches. The germline V gene encodes CDR1 SGDLS and CDR2 YYNGEE. The CDR3 DNA sequence: TGTGCCAGCAGCGTTTTGGGGGGGTATCTAAGCGGGAGCAACAATGAGCAGTTCTTC. It yields the protein CASSVLGGYLSGSNNEQFF.

The chain links TRBV7-6 to TRBJ2-7, with a possible D match to TRBD2 (6 bases). There are 14 residues in the CDR3. V shed 5 bases and J shed 5 bases, with 16 bases lying between them. Germline V lookup: CDR1 SGHVS, CDR2 FNYEAQ. This chain's CDR3 is CASSLGGTPHEQYF. CDR3 nucleotides: TGTGCCAGCAGCCTAGGCGGGACCCCCCACGAGCAGTACTTC. The full variable domain, with the rest looked up from reference TRBV7-6 and TRBJ2-7, is GAGVSQSPRYKVTKRGQDVALRCDPISGHVSLYWYRQALGQGPEFLTYFNYEAQQDKSGLPNDRFSAERPEGSISTLTIQRTEQRDSAMYRCASSLGGTPHEQYFGPGTRLTVT.

The genes are TRBV27 and TRBJ2-7, with a possible D match to TRBD2 (7 bases). The CDR3 runs 16 residues. Trimming took off 5 bases at V and 1 base at J, with 18 bases between the two ends. Germline V CDR1 and CDR2: MNHEY, SMNVEV (reference sequence). The CDR3 sequence: CASSTHGGLGSYEQYF. The CDR3, as DNA: TGTGCCAGCAGTACGCACGGGGGGCTGGGTTCCTACGAGCAGTACTTC.

This clone was counted between two and nine times. The chain recombines TRBV7-9 with TRBJ1-2; D possibly corresponds to TRBD1 (5 bases). Germline V gene sequence: CDR1 SEHNR, CDR2 FQNEAQ (reference sequence). Trimming shortened V by 3 bases and J by 4 bases, and 12 bases separated the two germline ends. The CDR3 is made up of 14 amino acids. CDR3 nucleotide sequence: TGTGCCAGCAGCTTTAAGTCGGGGACCTATGGCTACACCTTC. Translated, it gives CASSFKSGTYGYTF.

This chain connects TRBV15 to TRBJ1-2; a weak D match, TRBD1 (5 bases). Trimming pared 5 bases from V and 4 bases from J, leaving 14 bases between. Germline CDR1 reads LNHNV; CDR2 reads YYDKDF (reference sequence). The CDR3 covers 14 residues. The CDR3 region has the DNA TGTGCCACCAGCCAGGTGACGGGGGTCTATGGCTACACCTTC. Its translation: CATSQVTGVYGYTF.

The V and J genes are TRBV27 and TRBJ2-2; no clear D gene. With 6 bases removed from V and 3 bases from J, the gap between germline ends came to 11 bases. The CDR3 covers 14 residues. Germline V gene sequence: CDR1 MNHEY, CDR2 SMNVEV (reference sequence). The CDR3 sequence is CASRDLDDTGELFF. In DNA, the CDR3 is TGTGCCAGCAGGGATCTAGACGACACCGGGGAGCTGTTTTTT.

This chain joins TRBV7-8 and TRBJ2-7; no reliable D call. The CDR3 has 18 residues. The germline CDR1 and CDR2 sequences are SGHVS and FQNEAQ. V lost 5 bases to trimming and J lost 3 bases, with 26 bases between them. The chain's CDR3 is CASSRVPGLGRRGYEQYF. CDR3 bases: TGTGCCAGCAGCCGCGTACCCGGCCTCGGACGGAGAGGCTACGAGCAGTACTTC.

The chain is built from TRBV7-9 and TRBJ1-1, with a possible D match to TRBD1 (6 bases). Germline lookup yields CDR1 SEHNR and CDR2 FQNEAQ (reference sequence). This CDR3 is 14 amino acids long. V shed 4 bases and J shed 6 bases, with 15 bases lying between them. The chain's CDR3 is CASSSPIRGPEAFF. For the CDR3, the DNA is TGTGCCAGCAGCTCTCCCATCCGGGGGCCTGAAGCTTTCTTT.